A selection of T cell receptor beta chains follows, all from one sample in a study of T cell responses to AZD1222 COVID-19 vaccine. Here immunoSEQ multiplex PCR was the method, and the copy in TCRdb shows in-frame clones only, minus some. This table has roughly 130,000 clones, around 90% appearing once. The specimen comprised peripheral blood, sampled on day 0 of AZD1222 vaccination. The receptors stem from an adult in good health. CDR3s include the opening cysteine and the closing phenylalanine or tryptophan. A D gene is named only where the DNA matches it firmly. Some rows mark clone size as missing; the rest say once, few, many or name a class of expanded clone.

v_call: TRBV28
d_call: .
clone_size: .
j_call: TRBJ1-2
cdr3_aa: CASSSTGEWYYGYTF
cdr3_nt: TGTGCCAGCAGTTCCACCGGAGAGTGGTACTATGGCTACACCTTC

v_call: TRBV5-1
d_call: .
clone_size: once
j_call: TRBJ1-1
cdr3_aa: CASSLEFANTEAFF
cdr3_nt: TGCGCCAGCAGCTTGGAGTTTGCGAACACTGAAGCTTTCTTT

v_call: TRBV9
d_call: TRBD2
clone_size: few
j_call: TRBJ2-7
cdr3_aa: CASSVASGRGSEQYF
cdr3_nt: TGTGCCAGCAGCGTAGCTTCCGGGAGGGGGTCCGAGCAGTACTTC

v_call: TRBV7-9
d_call: TRBD1
clone_size: .
j_call: TRBJ2-7
cdr3_aa: CASSLVDRGPSYEQYF
cdr3_nt: TGTGCCAGCAGCTTAGTCGACAGGGGGCCCTCCTACGAGCAGTACTTC

v_call: TRBV5-1
d_call: .
clone_size: .
j_call: TRBJ1-2
cdr3_aa: CASSLSPGNYGYTF
cdr3_nt: TGCGCCAGCAGCTTGTCCCCAGGGAACTATGGCTACACCTTC

v_call: TRBV12-3/TRBV12-4
d_call: .
clone_size: once
j_call: TRBJ1-1
cdr3_aa: CASSYRTTGEAFF
cdr3_nt: TGTGCCAGCAGTTACAGGACAACCGGGGAAGCTTTCTTT

v_call: TRBV29-1
d_call: TRBD1
clone_size: once
j_call: TRBJ2-6
cdr3_aa: CSVPTGPGANVLTF
cdr3_nt: TGCAGCGTTCCGACAGGGCCCGGGGCCAACGTCCTGACTTTC

v_call: TRBV5-1
d_call: .
clone_size: .
j_call: TRBJ2-6
cdr3_aa: CASSLDISGSGANVLTF
cdr3_nt: TGCGCCAGCAGCTTGGATATCTCAGGGTCAGGGGCCAACGTCCTGACTTTC

v_call: TRBV5-6
d_call: .
clone_size: once
j_call: TRBJ1-2
cdr3_aa: CASSLARVDGYTF
cdr3_nt: TGTGCCAGCAGCTTGGCCAGGGTGGATGGCTACACCTTC

v_call: TRBV20-1
d_call: .
clone_size: .
j_call: TRBJ2-1
cdr3_aa: CSASSGPVGNEQFF
cdr3_nt: TGCAGTGCTAGTTCAGGGCCAGTCGGGAATGAGCAGTTCTTC

v_call: TRBV2
d_call: .
clone_size: .
j_call: TRBJ1-4
cdr3_aa: CASIQTENEKLFF
cdr3_nt: TGTGCCAGCATTCAGACCGAAAATGAAAAACTGTTTTTT

v_call: TRBV2
d_call: .
clone_size: .
j_call: TRBJ1-5
cdr3_aa: CASSASRGIGNQPQHF
cdr3_nt: TGTGCCAGCAGTGCGTCAAGGGGCATCGGCAATCAGCCCCAGCATTTT

v_call: TRBV19
d_call: .
clone_size: .
j_call: TRBJ2-7
cdr3_aa: CASSRGDGSYEQYF
cdr3_nt: TGTGCCAGTAGTCGTGGGGATGGCTCCTACGAGCAGTACTTC

v_call: TRBV19
d_call: .
clone_size: .
j_call: TRBJ2-1
cdr3_aa: CASSFGFEQFF
cdr3_nt: TGTGCCAGTAGTTTTGGATTTGAGCAGTTCTTC

v_call: TRBV7-3
d_call: TRBD2
clone_size: few
j_call: TRBJ2-7
cdr3_aa: CASSSGTSGAEQYF
cdr3_nt: TGTGCCAGCAGCTCCGGGACTAGCGGAGCCGAGCAGTACTTC

v_call: TRBV18
d_call: .
clone_size: .
j_call: TRBJ1-5
cdr3_aa: CASSPTGGGNQPQHF
cdr3_nt: TGTGCCAGCTCACCCACCGGGGGTGGCAATCAGCCCCAGCATTTT

v_call: TRBV9
d_call: .
clone_size: .
j_call: TRBJ1-3
cdr3_aa: CASRRAASGNTIYF
cdr3_nt: TGTGCCAGCAGAAGGGCTGCCTCTGGAAACACCATATATTTT

v_call: TRBV5-1
d_call: .
clone_size: .
j_call: TRBJ2-1
cdr3_aa: CASTAKSLNEQFF
cdr3_nt: TGCGCCAGCACGGCAAAGAGCCTCAATGAGCAGTTCTTC

v_call: TRBV5-1
d_call: TRBD1
clone_size: .
j_call: TRBJ1-5
cdr3_aa: CASSHRDRVGKSNQPQHF
cdr3_nt: TGCGCCAGCAGCCACCGGGACAGGGTAGGGAAAAGCAATCAGCCCCAGCATTTT

v_call: TRBV10-1
d_call: .
clone_size: .
j_call: TRBJ2-7
cdr3_aa: CASSGQDYYEQYF
cdr3_nt: TGCGCCAGCAGCGGACAGGACTACTACGAGCAGTACTTC

v_call: TRBV10-2
d_call: .
clone_size: once
j_call: TRBJ2-7
cdr3_aa: CASSGAYEQYF
cdr3_nt: TGCGCCAGCAGTGGAGCCTACGAGCAGTACTTC

v_call: TRBV2
d_call: .
clone_size: .
j_call: TRBJ1-1
cdr3_aa: CASMVNTEAFF
cdr3_nt: TGTGCCAGCATGGTGAACACTGAAGCTTTCTTT

v_call: TRBV3-1/TRBV3-2
d_call: TRBD1
clone_size: .
j_call: TRBJ1-1
cdr3_aa: CASSGTGGAYTEAFF
cdr3_nt: TGTGCCAGCAGCGGGACAGGGGGCGCATACACTGAAGCTTTCTTT

v_call: TRBV29-1
d_call: .
clone_size: .
j_call: TRBJ2-3
cdr3_aa: CSVYLVNFGTDTQYF
cdr3_nt: TGCAGCGTTTATCTAGTTAATTTTGGTACAGATACGCAGTATTTT

v_call: TRBV5-1
d_call: .
clone_size: once
j_call: TRBJ2-2
cdr3_aa: CASRSSGARATGELFF
cdr3_nt: TGCGCCAGCAGGTCAAGTGGAGCGCGAGCCACCGGGGAGCTGTTTTTT

v_call: TRBV5-4
d_call: TRBD2
clone_size: .
j_call: TRBJ2-7
cdr3_aa: CASRRAGGPGEQYF
cdr3_nt: TGTGCCAGCAGAAGAGCGGGAGGGCCGGGCGAGCAGTACTTC

v_call: TRBV3-1/TRBV3-2
d_call: .
clone_size: .
j_call: TRBJ2-5
cdr3_aa: CASSHAGLEETQYF
cdr3_nt: TGTGCCAGCAGCCACGCAGGGCTGGAGGAGACCCAGTACTTC

v_call: TRBV15
d_call: .
clone_size: .
j_call: TRBJ1-4
cdr3_aa: CATSRVAGRDEKLFF
cdr3_nt: TGTGCCACCAGCAGAGTTGCAGGGAGGGATGAAAAACTGTTTTTT

v_call: TRBV19
d_call: TRBD2
clone_size: .
j_call: TRBJ2-3
cdr3_aa: CASRRTSESTDTQYF
cdr3_nt: TGTGCCAGTAGGAGGACTAGCGAGAGCACAGATACGCAGTATTTT

v_call: TRBV30
d_call: .
clone_size: .
j_call: TRBJ2-5
cdr3_aa: CAWSVRLRGVGTQYF
cdr3_nt: TGTGCCTGGAGTGTACGCTTAAGGGGAGTGGGGACCCAGTACTTC

v_call: TRBV18
d_call: .
clone_size: .
j_call: TRBJ1-4
cdr3_aa: CASSPQGGADNEKLFF
cdr3_nt: TGTGCCAGCTCACCTCAGGGCGGGGCAGATAATGAAAAACTGTTTTTT

v_call: TRBV19
d_call: .
clone_size: .
j_call: TRBJ1-6
cdr3_aa: CASSVYPGSEINSPLHF
cdr3_nt: TGTGCCAGTAGTGTCTATCCTGGGTCTGAAATTAATTCACCCCTCCACTTT

v_call: TRBV2
d_call: .
clone_size: .
j_call: TRBJ2-3
cdr3_aa: CASSETSDTQYF
cdr3_nt: TGTGCCAGCAGTGAAACGTCAGATACGCAGTATTTT

v_call: TRBV7-2
d_call: TRBD1
clone_size: .
j_call: TRBJ2-5
cdr3_aa: CASSPRRTGGLETQYF
cdr3_nt: TGTGCCAGCAGCCCCAGGCGGACAGGGGGCTTGGAGACCCAGTACTTC

v_call: TRBV9
d_call: .
clone_size: .
j_call: TRBJ2-3
cdr3_aa: CASSPRTGENTQYF
cdr3_nt: TGTGCCAGCAGCCCCCGGACCGGAGAAAATACGCAGTATTTT

v_call: TRBV14
d_call: .
clone_size: .
j_call: TRBJ1-5
cdr3_aa: CASSHIEQSQHF
cdr3_nt: TGTGCCAGCAGCCACATAGAGCAATCCCAGCATTTT

v_call: TRBV30
d_call: .
clone_size: once
j_call: TRBJ2-3
cdr3_aa: CAWSVSSIGGQDTQYF
cdr3_nt: TGTGCCTGGAGTGTATCTTCCATCGGAGGTCAAGATACGCAGTATTTT

v_call: TRBV7-9
d_call: .
clone_size: few
j_call: TRBJ1-3
cdr3_aa: CASSSLRSGNTIYF
cdr3_nt: TGTGCCAGCAGCTCCCTCCGCTCTGGAAACACCATATATTTT

v_call: TRBV7-9
d_call: TRBD2
clone_size: .
j_call: TRBJ2-7
cdr3_aa: CASSPGGLAGDKDEQYF
cdr3_nt: TGTGCCAGCAGCCCAGGGGGGCTAGCGGGAGATAAGGACGAGCAGTACTTC

v_call: TRBV11-2
d_call: .
clone_size: .
j_call: TRBJ2-7
cdr3_aa: CASSLRVVGPGGSAEQYF
cdr3_nt: TGTGCCAGCAGCTTAAGGGTAGTGGGACCTGGGGGTAGCGCGGAGCAGTACTTC

v_call: TRBV6-5
d_call: TRBD1
clone_size: .
j_call: TRBJ1-2
cdr3_aa: CASSHGTDYGYTF
cdr3_nt: TGTGCCAGCAGCCACGGGACAGACTATGGCTACACCTTC

v_call: TRBV5-6
d_call: .
clone_size: .
j_call: TRBJ2-2
cdr3_aa: CASSLKSRSGELFF
cdr3_nt: TGTGCCAGCAGCTTGAAGAGTAGGTCCGGGGAGCTGTTTTTT

v_call: TRBV6-5
d_call: .
clone_size: once
j_call: TRBJ1-1
cdr3_aa: CASKQGNTEAFF
cdr3_nt: TGTGCCAGCAAACAAGGGAACACTGAAGCTTTCTTT

v_call: TRBV7-9
d_call: TRBD2
clone_size: .
j_call: TRBJ2-1
cdr3_aa: CASSLALAGTYNEQFF
cdr3_nt: TGTGCCAGCAGCTTAGCGCTAGCGGGAACTTACAATGAGCAGTTCTTC

v_call: TRBV29-1
d_call: TRBD1
clone_size: .
j_call: TRBJ1-3
cdr3_aa: CSVGGDRGNTIYF
cdr3_nt: TGCAGCGTTGGGGGGGACAGAGGAAACACCATATATTTT

v_call: TRBV10-2
d_call: .
clone_size: .
j_call: TRBJ1-1
cdr3_aa: CASMVNTEAFF
cdr3_nt: TGCGCCAGCATGGTGAACACTGAAGCTTTCTTT

v_call: TRBV5-5
d_call: .
clone_size: .
j_call: TRBJ2-7
cdr3_aa: CASSFAGLDSEQYF
cdr3_nt: TGTGCCAGCAGCTTCGCTGGACTTGATTCCGAGCAGTACTTC

v_call: TRBV6-1
d_call: .
clone_size: .
j_call: TRBJ1-6
cdr3_aa: CASSEGTGFSSPLHF
cdr3_nt: TGTGCCAGCAGTGAAGGTACGGGATTTTCTTCACCCCTCCACTTT

v_call: TRBV11-3
d_call: TRBD1
clone_size: .
j_call: TRBJ2-1
cdr3_aa: CASSQGAMLEGEQFF
cdr3_nt: TGTGCCAGCAGCCAGGGGGCAATGCTGGAGGGTGAGCAGTTCTTC

v_call: TRBV20-1
d_call: .
clone_size: .
j_call: TRBJ1-2
cdr3_aa: CSASEGPGYTF
cdr3_nt: TGCAGTGCTAGTGAGGGTCCGGGCTACACCTTC

v_call: TRBV7-2
d_call: .
clone_size: .
j_call: TRBJ2-3
cdr3_aa: CASSLASGSGTDTQYF
cdr3_nt: TGTGCCAGCAGCTTAGCTTCCGGGAGTGGCACAGATACGCAGTATTTT

v_call: TRBV5-1
d_call: TRBD2
clone_size: .
j_call: TRBJ2-7
cdr3_aa: CASSLERLAGYEQYF
cdr3_nt: TGCGCCAGCAGCTTGGAGAGACTAGCGGGCTACGAGCAGTACTTC

v_call: TRBV15
d_call: TRBD1
clone_size: .
j_call: TRBJ1-6
cdr3_aa: CATSRYRGREGKSPLHF
cdr3_nt: TGTGCCACCAGCAGGTACAGGGGGCGAGAAGGAAAGTCACCCCTCCACTTT

v_call: TRBV12-3/TRBV12-4
d_call: .
clone_size: .
j_call: TRBJ1-2
cdr3_aa: CASSGTASYGYTF
cdr3_nt: TGTGCCAGCAGCGGAACAGCTTCCTATGGCTACACCTTC

v_call: TRBV27
d_call: .
clone_size: .
j_call: TRBJ2-5
cdr3_aa: CASSLGGRQETQYF
cdr3_nt: TGTGCCAGCAGTTTAGGAGGGAGGCAAGAGACCCAGTACTTC